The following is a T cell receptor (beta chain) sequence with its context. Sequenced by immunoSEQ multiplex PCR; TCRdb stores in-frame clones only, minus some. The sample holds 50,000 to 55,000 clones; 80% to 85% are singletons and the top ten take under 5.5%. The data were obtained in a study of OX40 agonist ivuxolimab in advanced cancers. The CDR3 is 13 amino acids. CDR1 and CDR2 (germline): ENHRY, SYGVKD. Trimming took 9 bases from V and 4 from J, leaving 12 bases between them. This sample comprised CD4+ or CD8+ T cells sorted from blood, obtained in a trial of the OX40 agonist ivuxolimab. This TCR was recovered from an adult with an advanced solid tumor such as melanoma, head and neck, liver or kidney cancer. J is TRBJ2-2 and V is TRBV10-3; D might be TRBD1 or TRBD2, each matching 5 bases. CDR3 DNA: TGTGCCATTGACCCTGGGGGCACCGGGGAGCTGTTTTTT. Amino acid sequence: CAIDPGGTGELFF.